This T cell receptor (beta chain) is drawn from a study of technical replicates of blood from several donors listed by TCRdb under 2017. Including the terminal cysteine and phenylalanine, the CDR3 comprises 15 residues. This entry keeps only the CDR3 DNA: 45 bases, framed from base 1. According to the germline V gene, CDR1 reads MNHEY and CDR2 reads SVGAGI. V is trimmed back by 6 bases and J by 4 bases, and the junction contains 10 bases that no gene match accounts for. Libraries came from the immunoSEQ multiplex PCR assay. What TCRdb holds here is the immuneACCESS table cut down to in-frame rearrangements. Part of the clones is not present; checked against another copy, under half of the missing clones reflect an unresolved V gene, and the others are unexplained. Here the sample has almost 90,000 clones; roughly 94% occur a single time. 0.2% to 0.25% of the sample lies in the top ten. Details on this clone: The antigen it recognizes is unknown. Base quality data are lacking; no much larger clone is found one base away.

This TCR was sampled from a human donor in good health. Recombination linked TRBV6-5 to TRBJ1-2; the central 8 bases match TRBD1. Source material: T cells isolated from PBMCs. The DNA reads as follows: TGTGCCAGCAGCCCTCGGACAGGGCGGTCCTATGGCTACACCTTC. Its product reads: CASSPRTGRSYGYTF.